This entry lists 26 T cell receptor beta chains sequenced from one sample in a study of early T cells in non-severe SARS-CoV-2 infection. MiXCR, run by TCRdb on the 5' RACE reads, gives a single entry per CDR3 protein. The repertoire holds some 64,000 distinct CDR3 sequences, with about a tenth as singletons. Sequencing was done on a sample of whole blood. Source of these receptors: an adult who was a healthcare worker with PCR-confirmed SARS-CoV-2 infection or an uninfected control (not recorded which).

J is TRBJ2-4 and V is TRBV5-4; the D gene is possibly TRBD1 (5 bases). CDR1 is SGHNT, CDR2 YYREEE, per germline (reference sequence). The CDR3 has 17 amino acids. Deletions cut 0 bases from V and 5 bases from J, with 18 bases between. The CDR3 sequence is CASSLGENRQDQNIQYF. The CDR3 coding sequence is TGTGCCAGCAGCTTGGGGGAAAACAGGCAAGATCAAAACATTCAGTACTTC.

In its sample, this clonotype was seen many times. The chain uses TRBV6-5 and TRBJ2-7, with 8 bases that match TRBD1. CDR1 and CDR2 (germline): MNHEY, SVGAGI. Trimming at V came to 0 bases and at J to 4 bases, leaving 5 bases not matched to a gene. The CDR3 has 15 residues. CDR3 bases: TGTGCCAGCAGTTACTCGGGACAGGTCCCTTACGAGCAGTACTTC. It encodes CASSYSGQVPYEQYF.

This clonotype was observed at least ten times. The J gene is TRBJ2-3, the V gene TRBV7-2; D not resolved. The germline V and J ends were trimmed by 4 bases and 4 bases, with 9 bases remaining between them. The CDR3 contains 13 residues. Per germline, CDR1 SGHTA and CDR2 FQGNSA. This CDR3 is CASSSPSPDTQYF. CDR3 coding DNA: TGTGCCAGCAGCTCCCCCTCGCCAGATACGCAGTATTTT.

This clonotype was detected many times. CDR3 residues: CASSIAGRTQETQYF. The DNA of the CDR3 is TGTGCCAGTAGTATAGCAGGGAGAACTCAAGAGACCCAGTACTTC. The rearrangement links TRBV19 to TRBJ2-5; D is perhaps TRBD1 or TRBD2 (5 bases each). Between the trimmed V and J ends, which lost 1 base and 2 bases, there was a span of 11 bases. The length of the CDR3 is 15 residues. Germline V gene lookup returns CDR1 LNHDA and CDR2 SQIVND (reference sequence).

This clonotype came up many times. The V gene is TRBV29-1, the J gene TRBJ2-3, with 13 bases fitting TRBD2. The CDR3 has 14 residues. Trimming took 6 bases from V and 7 from J; bases not matched to a gene: 7. CDR1 and CDR2 (germline): SQVTM, ANQGSEA. CDR3 sequence reads: CSVRLAGGFNTQYF. DNA of the CDR3: TGCAGCGTCAGACTAGCGGGGGGATTCAATACGCAGTATTTT.

The chain employs TRBV18 and TRBJ1-1, with D uncertain. Deletions cut 2 bases from V and 12 bases from J, with 13 bases between. The V gene's germline CDR1 is KGHSH and CDR2 LQKENI. The CDR3 runs to 12 residues. CDR3 loop: CASSPGRAVTFF. The DNA of the CDR3 is TGTGCCAGCTCACCAGGGAGGGCGGTGACTTTCTTT.

This clonotype was seen many times. The chain recombines TRBV10-3 with TRBJ2-5; D is unclear. Looked up from germline, CDR1 is ENHRY and CDR2 is SYGVKD. Trimming took off 0 bases at V and 5 bases at J, with 19 bases between the two ends. The CDR3 contains 17 residues. The DNA for the CDR3 is TGTGCCATCAGTGAGTCAGGCCCTCAGATGACCCGGGAGACCCAGTACTTC. Translated, it gives CAISESGPQMTRETQYF.

This clonotype was found many times. The chain links TRBV7-6 to TRBJ2-7; 7 bases match TRBD1. With 5 bases clipped from V and 5 bases from J, the junction kept 15 bases outside the gene matches. The germline V gene has CDR1 SGHVS and CDR2 FNYEAQ. This CDR3 region has 16 residues. The CDR3 DNA reads as TGTGCCAGCAGCCCAGTCGCCTGGACAGGCGATAACGAGCAGTACTTC. It is translated as CASSPVAWTGDNEQYF.

The chain joins TRBV6-2 or TRBV6-3 to TRBJ1-6; D not certain. Germline CDR1 reads MNHEY; CDR2 reads SVGEGT. V lost 2 bases and J 6 bases, leaving 5 bases between the germline ends. CDR3 length equals 13 residues. CDR3 sequence reads: CASSYGVNSPLHF. CDR3 nucleotide sequence: TGTGCCAGCAGTTACGGCGTTAATTCACCCCTCCACTTT.

In this sample, this clonotype turned up many times. The V and J genes are TRBV6-1 and TRBJ1-1; no reliable D call. Between the trimmed V and J ends, which lost 5 bases and 1 base, there was a span of 8 bases. Germline values: CDR1 MNHNS, CDR2 SASEGT. This CDR3 is 13 amino acids long. The CDR3 protein is CASSTKRNTEAFF. CDR3 coding DNA: TGTGCCAGCAGTACTAAAAGGAACACTGAAGCTTTCTTT.

This clonotype was seen many times. V gene TRBV20-1 combines with J gene TRBJ2-5; 9 bases agree with TRBD2. The germline CDR1 and CDR2 sequences are DFQATT and SNEGSKA (reference sequence). V dropped 6 bases and J dropped 5; count of bases not matched to a gene: 10. This CDR3 has 14 residues. CDR3 loop: CSALGPSGDETQYF. CDR3 coding DNA: TGCAGTGCATTAGGCCCTAGCGGGGACGAGACCCAGTACTTC.

This rearrangement joins TRBV3-1 to TRBJ2-7, with 8 nucleotides matching TRBD1. V was pared by 2 bases and J by 2 bases, with 8 bases of the junction left unmatched. The CDR3 covers 16 residues. CDR1 and CDR2 from the germline V gene are LGHDT and YNNKEL (reference sequence). CDR3 loop: CASSQRGWGQAYEQYF. DNA for the CDR3: TGTGCCAGCAGCCAAAGGGGATGGGGACAGGCCTACGAGCAGTACTTC.

This clonotype showed up many times. The chain uses TRBV11-2 and TRBJ1-1, with D unresolved. V was pared by 0 bases and J by 4 bases, with 15 bases between. The CDR3 has 16 amino acids. The V gene's germline CDR1 is SGHAT and CDR2 FQNNGV. The CDR3 DNA reads as TGTGCCAGCAGCTTAGATCGCCCGACATTCACCACTGAAGCTTTCTTT. Its translation: CASSLDRPTFTTEAFF.

This clonotype was seen more than once but under ten times. The J gene is TRBJ1-1, the V gene TRBV30; D possibly corresponds to TRBD1 (6 bases). The CDR3 loop spans 11 amino acids. Deletions cut 5 bases from V and 6 bases from J, with 10 bases between. The germline CDR1 and CDR2 sequences are GTSNPN and SVGIG (reference sequence). The CDR3 loop is CAWQGRAEAFF. For the CDR3, the DNA is TGTGCCTGGCAGGGGAGGGCTGAAGCTTTCTTT. Filled out from reference TRBV30 and TRBJ1-1, the complete variable domain reads SQTIHQWPATLVQPVGSPLSLECTVEGTSNPNLYWYRQAAGRGLQLLFYSVGIGQISSEVPQNLSASRPQDRQFILSSKKLLLSDSGFYLCAWQGRAEAFFGQGTRLTVV.

This clonotype was seen many times. The chain combines TRBV11-2 with TRBJ1-4; a weak D match, TRBD1 (5 bases). Germline CDR1 SGHAT, CDR2 FQNNGV. Trimming stripped 4 bases from V and 10 bases from J, with 19 bases between. The CDR3 loop spans 15 amino acids. CDR3 bases: TGTGCCAGCAGCTCAGCGACAGTCCCGTCTGGAAAACTGTTTTTT. This encodes CASSSATVPSGKLFF. Variable domain in full (rest from reference TRBV11-2 and TRBJ1-4): EAGVAQSPRYKIIEKRQSVAFWCNPISGHATLYWYQQILGQGPKLLIQFQNNGVVDDSQLPKDRFSAERLKGVDSTLKIQPAKLEDSAVYLCASSSATVPSGKLFFGSGTQLSVL.

This clonotype has at least ten counts. The chain links TRBV7-2 to TRBJ1-2; tentatively, D is TRBD1 (5 bases). Between the trimmed V and J ends, which lost 6 bases and 4 bases, there was a span of 18 bases. Germline V gives CDR1 SGHTA, CDR2 FQGNSA. The CDR3 extends over 15 amino acids. This CDR3 reads CASSLRSGQGYGYTF. The CDR3 bases are TGTGCCAGCAGTTTACGGTCGGGGCAAGGCTATGGCTACACCTTC. The full variable domain, its missing parts supplied by reference TRBV7-2 and TRBJ1-2, is GAGVSQSPSNKVTEKGKDVELRCDPISGHTALYWYRQSLGQGLEFLIYFQGNSAPDKSGLPSDRFSAERTGGSVSTLTIQRTQQEDSAVYLCASSLRSGQGYGYTFGSGTRLTVV.

The V gene is TRBV10-2, the J gene TRBJ1-5; D unclear. Trimming removed 3 bases from V and 5 bases from J, with 11 bases in between. The germline CDR1 and CDR2 sequences are WSHSY and SAAADI. The CDR3 totals 14 residues. The CDR3 DNA sequence: TGCGCCAGCAGTGACGTGACCGACGATCAGCCCCAGCATTTT. This encodes CASSDVTDDQPQHF.

This clonotype was observed a single time. V gene TRBV6-1 combines with J gene TRBJ2-5; D perhaps matches TRBD2 (6 bases). Looked up from germline, CDR1 is MNHNS and CDR2 is SASEGT. The length of the CDR3 is 12 residues. V gave up 9 bases and J gave up 5 bases, with 13 bases separating them. CDR3 sequence: CASRTAGETQYF. The DNA of the CDR3 is TGTGCCAGTCGGACTGCGGGGGAGACCCAGTACTTC.

The chain is built from TRBV12-3 or TRBV12-4 and TRBJ2-7; 9 bases are a match to TRBD1. With 6 bases clipped from V and 0 bases from J, the junction kept 6 bases outside the gene matches. CDR3 length: 15 residues. CDR3 DNA sequence: TGTGCCAGCAGGCCGGGACAGGGAAGCTCCTACGAGCAGTACTTC. It codes for CASRPGQGSSYEQYF.

This chain links TRBV21-1 with TRBJ2-1; TRBD1, the table's D call, lacks a check against the DNA. TRBV21-1 is recorded as a pseudogene. This CDR3 is built from 15 residues. The CDR3 DNA is TGTGCCAGCAGCAAGACTGGGGGGGGATACAATGAGCAGTTCTTC. Protein product: CASSKTGGGYNEQFF.

There are a few counts of this clonotype. V gene TRBV30 combines with J gene TRBJ2-5; possible D gene TRBD2, 6 bases. The germline V and J ends were trimmed by 0 bases and 1 base, with 9 bases remaining between them. Germline CDR1 reads GTSNPN; CDR2 reads SVGIG (reference sequence). The CDR3 length is 14 residues. This chain's CDR3 is CAWSVTGVQETQYF. DNA of the CDR3: TGTGCCTGGAGTGTCACGGGGGTCCAAGAGACCCAGTACTTC.

Many counts were recorded for this clonotype. V usage is TRBV19 and J usage is TRBJ2-1; tentatively, D is TRBD1 or TRBD2 (6 bases each). V dropped 10 bases and J dropped 5 bases, with 18 bases sitting between them. The CDR3 is made up of 14 amino acids. The germline CDR1 and CDR2 sequences are LNHDA and SQIVND (reference sequence). This CDR3 reads CATFEGGIHNEQFF. CDR3 bases: TGTGCCACGTTTGAGGGGGGAATCCACAATGAGCAGTTCTTC.

CDR3 DNA sequence: TGTGCCAGCAGTTACGTTGGGGGAGAGACCCAGTACTTC. Translating it yields CASSYVGGETQYF. V gene TRBV6-2 or TRBV6-3 combines with J gene TRBJ2-5; D may match TRBD1 or TRBD2 (5 bases each). The germline gives CDR1 MNHEY, CDR2 SVGEGT. The V gene lost 2 bases and the J gene lost 4 bases, with 8 bases spanning the gap. The CDR3 contains 13 residues.

This clonotype appeared many times. V usage is TRBV7-2 and J usage is TRBJ2-2; D is unclear. There are 15 residues in the CDR3. V was shortened by 5 bases and J by 2 bases, with 12 bases between the two germline ends. Germline V gene sequence: CDR1 SGHTA, CDR2 FQGNSA. The CDR3 DNA reads TGTGCCAGCAGCCCTATGAACAGAAACACCGGGGAGCTGTTTTTT. It codes for CASSPMNRNTGELFF.

This clonotype has ten or more counts. This chain links TRBV6-6 with TRBJ2-3; 7 bases map to TRBD1. Germline V gene data show CDR1 as MNHNY and CDR2 as SVGAGI (reference sequence). The CDR3 has 13 residues. Unmatched junction bases numbered 5, after V lost 8 bases and J lost 3 bases. CDR3 region: CASFQGVTDTQYF. CDR3 coding DNA: TGTGCCAGCTTCCAGGGGGTGACAGATACGCAGTATTTT.

The chain carries TRBV7-9 and TRBJ1-5, with D possibly TRBD1 on 6 matching bases. CDR3 length: 16 amino acids. The germline V gene encodes CDR1 SEHNR and CDR2 FQNEAQ (reference sequence). V lost 0 bases and J 0 bases, leaving 9 bases between the germline ends. CDR3 coding DNA: TGTGCCAGCAGCTTAGCTCGGGGGGCTAGCAATCAGCCCCAGCATTTT. It encodes CASSLARGASNQPQHF. Variable domain in full (rest from reference TRBV7-9 and TRBJ1-5): DTGVSQNPRHKITKRGQNVTFRCDPISEHNRLYWYRQTLGQGPEFLTYFQNEAQLEKSRLLSDRFSAERPKGSFSTLEIQRTEQGDSAMYLCASSLARGASNQPQHFGDGTRLSIL.